Shown below are 4 T cell receptor beta chains from a single sample sequenced in a study of early T cells in non-severe SARS-CoV-2 infection. TCRdb fed the 5' RACE reads into MiXCR, producing one record per CDR3 protein. In the table there are around 37,000 distinct CDR3 sequences, 8% to 9.5% of which are singletons. The sequenced material came from whole blood. The source is an adult who was a healthcare worker with PCR-confirmed SARS-CoV-2 infection or an uninfected control (not recorded which).

This clonotype was observed a few times. The V gene is TRBV3-1, the J gene TRBJ2-5, with D tentatively TRBD2 (6 bases). The V gene lost 0 bases and the J gene lost 14 bases, with 16 bases spanning the gap. The CDR3 totals 13 residues. Germline V CDR1 and CDR2: LGHDT, YNNKEL (reference sequence). In nucleotides, the CDR3 is TGTGCCAGCAGCCAAGATCCCGGGACTCCTCCTTACTTC. This codes for CASSQDPGTPPYF.

This clonotype was recorded many times. This chain links TRBV7-9 with TRBJ2-3; TRBD1 aligns across 7 bases. Germline lookup yields CDR1 SEHNR and CDR2 FQNEAQ (reference sequence). The CDR3 runs to 15 residues. V shed 3 bases, J shed 1 base, and the junction held 4 bases outside the gene matches. In DNA form, the CDR3 reads TGTGCCAGCAGCTTTAGACAGGGAGGCACAGATACGCAGTATTTT. It translates to CASSFRQGGTDTQYF.

The chain joins TRBV7-8 to TRBJ1-3; D is ambiguous. CDR1 SGHVS and CDR2 FQNEAQ come from the germline V gene. CDR3 size: 17 residues. Trimming stripped 1 base from V and 0 bases from J, with 13 bases between. As DNA, the CDR3 is TGTGCCAGCAGCTTAGAGCCCGGCCCCAGCTCTGGAAACACCATATATTTT. This gives the protein CASSLEPGPSSGNTIYF.

This clonotype has a handful of counts. This chain's CDR3 is CSARFRAYEQYF. CDR3 nucleotides: TGCAGTGCTAGGTTCAGAGCTTACGAGCAGTACTTC. The chain is built from TRBV20-1 and TRBJ2-7; the D is unclear. This CDR3 has 12 amino acids. Per the germline V gene, CDR1 is DFQATT and CDR2 is SNEGSKA (reference sequence). Trimming removed 3 bases from V and 4 bases from J, with 10 bases in between.